The rows below give T cell receptor beta chains drawn from one sample of a study of identical twins. TCRdb re-analysed the 5' RACE reads in MiXCR, keeping a single row per CDR3 protein. The sample shows more than 1.5 million distinct CDR3 sequences, less than 35% of them seen only once. The specimen sequenced was cord blood. The receptor source for this set is a newborn girl in good health. Each CDR3 is given with its conserved first and last residue. D genes are given only for firm matches. Size values are once, few and many counts, or a class for expanded clones, and some rows have none.

clone size: -; V gene: TRBV4-2; J gene: TRBJ2-2; D gene: -; CDR3 DNA: TGTGCCAGCAGCCGGAGAGGGGACACCGGGGAGCTGTTTTTT; CDR3 protein: CASSRRGDTGELFF
clone size: few; V gene: TRBV5-8; J gene: TRBJ1-4; D gene: -; CDR3 DNA: TGTGCCAGCAGCTTGTTGAGGGGGAAACTGTTTTTT; CDR3 protein: CASSLLRGKLFF
clone size: -; V gene: TRBV20-1; J gene: TRBJ1-2; D gene: TRBD1; CDR3 DNA: TGCAGTGCTCGCAGGGGGCGGATCTATGGCTACACCTTC; CDR3 protein: CSARRGRIYGYTF
clone size: -; V gene: TRBV3-1; J gene: TRBJ1-4; D gene: -; CDR3 DNA: TGTGCCAGCAGCCAAGTACCGGAACAACTGTTTTTT; CDR3 protein: CASSQVPEQLFF
clone size: once; V gene: TRBV20-1; J gene: TRBJ2-2; D gene: TRBD1; CDR3 DNA: TGCAGTGCTAAAGAGAGGGACAGGGCCAACACCGGGGAGCTGTTTTTT; CDR3 protein: CSAKERDRANTGELFF
clone size: -; V gene: TRBV10-3; J gene: TRBJ2-4; D gene: TRBD2; CDR3 DNA: TGTGCCATCAGTGAGAGGCCCCCACTAGCGGGGGCCACCATAGCCAAAAACATTCAGTACTTC; CDR3 protein: CAISERPPLAGATIAKNIQYF
clone size: -; V gene: TRBV2; J gene: TRBJ2-7; D gene: -; CDR3 DNA: TGTGCCGGTTGCAGGCGCTACGAGCAGTACTTC; CDR3 protein: CAGCRRYEQYF
clone size: -; V gene: TRBV28; J gene: TRBJ2-7; D gene: -; CDR3 DNA: TGTGCCAGCAGCCCCCCCGGGGGCGCCTACGAGCAGTACTTC; CDR3 protein: CASSPPGGAYEQYF
clone size: -; V gene: TRBV13; J gene: TRBJ1-4; D gene: -; CDR3 DNA: TGTGCCAGCAGCTTAAGGGGGATGAATGAAAAACTGTTTTTT; CDR3 protein: CASSLRGMNEKLFF
clone size: few; V gene: TRBV12-3/TRBV12-4; J gene: TRBJ2-2; D gene: -; CDR3 DNA: TGTGCCAGCAGTACTTTACCATTAGGGGGGAACACCGGGGAGCTGTTTTTT; CDR3 protein: CASSTLPLGGNTGELFF
clone size: few; V gene: TRBV20-1; J gene: TRBJ2-3; D gene: TRBD2; CDR3 DNA: TGCAGTGCTATTCGCGGGAGGGCGGAGTGGGGTACAGATACGCAGTATTTT; CDR3 protein: CSAIRGRAEWGTDTQYF
clone size: -; V gene: TRBV20-1; J gene: TRBJ2-1; D gene: TRBD1; CDR3 DNA: TGCAGTGCTAGAACTAGGACAGGGAACCATGAGCAGTTCTTC; CDR3 protein: CSARTRTGNHEQFF
clone size: -; V gene: TRBV7-8; J gene: TRBJ1-1; D gene: -; CDR3 DNA: TGTGCCGGCAGCTTAGGAGTGAACACTGAAGCTTTCTTT; CDR3 protein: CAGSLGVNTEAFF
clone size: few; V gene: TRBV3-1; J gene: TRBJ2-5; D gene: -; CDR3 DNA: TGTGCCAGCAGCCAAGGATCTGGGTTTGACGAGACCCAGTACTTC; CDR3 protein: CASSQGSGFDETQYF
clone size: -; V gene: TRBV28; J gene: TRBJ1-2; D gene: -; CDR3 DNA: TGTGCCAGCAGTTTTCTTACTTCGGGGATCTATGGCTACACCTTC; CDR3 protein: CASSFLTSGIYGYTF
clone size: few; V gene: TRBV4-2; J gene: TRBJ2-3; D gene: -; CDR3 DNA: TGTGCCAGCAGCGAAAGTACGGGAGGGGGCCCAGATACGCAGTATTTT; CDR3 protein: CASSESTGGGPDTQYF
clone size: once; V gene: TRBV5-1; J gene: TRBJ1-1; D gene: TRBD1; CDR3 DNA: TGCGCCAGCAACTTGAAGGGGGCGAACACTGAAGCTTTCTTT; CDR3 protein: CASNLKGANTEAFF
clone size: once; V gene: TRBV5-1; J gene: TRBJ2-3; D gene: TRBD2; CDR3 DNA: TGCGCCAGCAGCCCCGGGACTAGCGGGGGAGGGGGAGATACGCAGTATTTT; CDR3 protein: CASSPGTSGGGGDTQYF
clone size: few; V gene: TRBV27; J gene: TRBJ1-2; D gene: -; CDR3 DNA: TGTGCCAGCAGTTTAGACAGGTTTACATATGGCTACACCTTC; CDR3 protein: CASSLDRFTYGYTF
clone size: few; V gene: TRBV7-6; J gene: TRBJ2-7; D gene: -; CDR3 DNA: TGTGCCAGCACCCCGGACTATCCATACGAGCAGTACTTC; CDR3 protein: CASTPDYPYEQYF
clone size: -; V gene: TRBV20-1; J gene: TRBJ1-2; D gene: TRBD1; CDR3 DNA: TGCAGTGCTAGAGATGGGGGACAGGTCCTCGGCTACACCTTC; CDR3 protein: CSARDGGQVLGYTF
clone size: -; V gene: TRBV10-3; J gene: TRBJ1-2; D gene: -; CDR3 DNA: TGTGCCATCAGCCGGAGCGCCGCAGCCTATGGCTACACCTTC; CDR3 protein: CAISRSAAAYGYTF
clone size: few; V gene: TRBV3-1; J gene: TRBJ2-5; D gene: -; CDR3 DNA: TGTGCCACCGCCATTGGGGACCAGACCCAGTACTTC; CDR3 protein: CATAIGDQTQYF
clone size: few; V gene: TRBV3-1; J gene: TRBJ2-5; D gene: TRBD2; CDR3 DNA: TGTGCCAGCAGACTTGGCGGGGGTTGGCAGTACTTC; CDR3 protein: CASRLGGGWQYF
clone size: -; V gene: TRBV27; J gene: TRBJ1-2; D gene: TRBD1; CDR3 DNA: TGTGCCAGCAGTCGACAGGGGGGCGTTAACTATGGCTACACCTTC; CDR3 protein: CASSRQGGVNYGYTF
clone size: few; V gene: TRBV6-1; J gene: TRBJ1-1; D gene: -; CDR3 DNA: TGTGCCAGCACAAGATCGGGTGAAGCTTTCTTT; CDR3 protein: CASTRSGEAFF
clone size: -; V gene: TRBV6-5; J gene: TRBJ1-2; D gene: TRBD1; CDR3 DNA: TGTGCCAGCAGTCTGGACAGGATCTACTATGGCTACACCTTC; CDR3 protein: CASSLDRIYYGYTF
clone size: -; V gene: TRBV20-1; J gene: TRBJ1-5; D gene: -; CDR3 DNA: TGCAGTGCTAGAGGGGGAGGGACGGGCAATCAGCCCCAGCATTTT; CDR3 protein: CSARGGGTGNQPQHF
clone size: few; V gene: TRBV27; J gene: TRBJ1-2; D gene: -; CDR3 DNA: TGTGCCAGCAGTTTATTGGGAGTGAGAAGGGTTAACTATGGCTACACCTTC; CDR3 protein: CASSLLGVRRVNYGYTF
clone size: once; V gene: TRBV27; J gene: TRBJ1-6; D gene: -; CDR3 DNA: TGTGCCAGCAGTTTATGGGGAAATAGTGTTTCACCCCTCCACTTT; CDR3 protein: CASSLWGNSVSPLHF
clone size: few; V gene: TRBV20-1; J gene: TRBJ2-7; D gene: -; CDR3 DNA: TGCAGTGCTAGACCTACCGGCATATTAAAAGCCTACGAGCAGTACTTC; CDR3 protein: CSARPTGILKAYEQYF
clone size: -; V gene: TRBV6-5; J gene: TRBJ2-1; D gene: -; CDR3 DNA: TGTGCCAGCAGTTCCCGGACTTTCACCTACAATGAGCAGTTCTTC; CDR3 protein: CASSSRTFTYNEQFF
clone size: -; V gene: TRBV5-6; J gene: TRBJ1-6; D gene: -; CDR3 DNA: TGTGCCAGCGGCTTGGATCTTTCACCCCTCCACTTT; CDR3 protein: CASGLDLSPLHF